Listed here is a single T cell receptor (beta chain). This entry comes from a study of blood T cell repertoires in COVID-19. About the study: From the United States, Italy and Spain came samples of acute and convalescent COVID-19. T cells, B-cell-depleted T cells, or PBMCs provided the cDNA or gDNA that served as material.

As handled by the study authors: Using reference gene primer amplification, nucleated cell counts were estimated. The repertoire was sequenced with immunoSEQ multiplex PCR; TCRdb's copy has only in-frame clones and lacks some. V and J calls and clone size are copied from that table; D and trimming were computed from the DNA. The data show fewer than 200,000 clones, approximately 90% seen once. Germline V gives CDR1 LNHDA, CDR2 SQIVND (reference sequence). The CDR3 length is 16 residues. V was clipped by 0 bases and J by 7 bases, with 16 bases between them. Sequencing was performed on peripheral blood. This clonotype was obtained from a woman aged 50 to 60 with acute or convalescent COVID-19. The chain couples TRBV19 to TRBJ2-1; a possible D gene is TRBD1 (5 bases). The CDR3 region has the DNA TGTGCCAGTAGTATAGACGGTACAGGTTTCAGGAATGAGCAGTTCTTC. It is translated as CASSIDGTGFRNEQFF.